This passage covers 24 T cell receptor beta chains from one sample sequenced in a study of molecular identifiers for immune sequencing clone quantification. MiXCR, run by TCRdb on the PCR reads, gives a single entry per CDR3 protein. Counted here are approximately 590,000 distinct CDR3 sequences, 25% occurring once; the ten biggest clones make up roughly 0.83%. The sequenced sample consisted of naive CD8+ T cells from blood, with Jurkat cell RNA spiked in. Indicated subset: FACS-sorted CD8+CD4-CCR7+CD45RA+ naive T cells. The receptors derive from a human donor in good health. Some libraries in this study had Jurkat cell RNA spiked in.

The table lists this clonotype with a few counts. The rearrangement uses TRBV6-5 and TRBJ2-2, with D possibly TRBD1 on 6 matching bases. Trimming shortened V by 5 bases and J by 1 base, and 14 bases separated the two germline ends. Germline CDR1 MNHEY, CDR2 SVGAGI. CDR3 length: 16 amino acids. The CDR3 loop is CASSQGWGMNTGELFF. As DNA, the CDR3 is TGTGCCAGCAGTCAGGGGTGGGGGATGAACACCGGGGAGCTGTTTTTT.

This sequence joins TRBV6-5 and TRBJ1-2; possibly TRBD1 for D (6 bases). CDR3 length: 12 amino acids. Germline V lookup: CDR1 MNHEY, CDR2 SVGAGI. The V end lost 2 bases, the J end lost 6 bases, and 7 bases lay between the germline ends. For the CDR3, the DNA is TGTGCCAGCAGTTACGGGGGCCATGGCTACACCTTC. Amino acid sequence: CASSYGGHGYTF.

As to this clonotype: A much larger clone is a single base away; this may be a read error. V is TRBV7-9 and J is TRBJ2-3, with TRBD1 identical over 7 bases. The V gene's germline CDR1 is SEHNR and CDR2 FQNEAQ (reference sequence). The CDR3 spans 18 residues. The CDR3 spells CPSSPTGAPAPSTDTQYF. The DNA of the CDR3 is TGTCCCAGCAGCCCTACAGGGGCGCCCGCACCTAGCACAGATACGCAGTATTTT.

This clonotype was detected only a few times. The CDR3 coding sequence is TGTGCCAGCAGCTTAGCGGATTCGGGCTCAGATACGCAGTATTTT. It is translated as CASSLADSGSDTQYF. The chain has TRBV11-1 and TRBJ2-3, with unresolved D. The V end was cut by 0 bases, the J end by 4 bases, with 11 bases between. The CDR3 loop spans 15 amino acids. CDR1 and CDR2 (germline): SGHAT, FQDESV (reference sequence).

The rearrangement joins TRBV3-2 to TRBJ1-5; whether TRBD1, the table's D call, matches the DNA was not checked. TRBV3-2 is assigned pseudogene status. The CDR3 contains 19 residues. The DNA of the CDR3 is TGTGCCAGCAGCCTACTAGGTCGGGGGGCGGAGGTCCTTAATCAGCCCCAGCATTTT. Its protein is CASSLLGRGAEVLNQPQHF.

This clonotype was seen repeatedly, ten times or more. The chain joins TRBV6-5 to TRBJ1-3; no clear D gene. Germline CDR1 is MNHEY and CDR2 is SVGAGI. V gave up 10 bases and J gave up 9 bases, with 25 bases separating them. The CDR3 is 15 amino acids. CDR3: CATAPGPNTGGTIYF. Written as DNA, the CDR3 is TGTGCCACCGCACCGGGCCCGAATACGGGTGGCACCATATATTTT.

This clonotype showed up just a few times. The rearrangement links TRBV6-1 to TRBJ2-1; 10 bases fit TRBD2. Germline CDR1 and CDR2: MNHNS and SASEGT. The CDR3 runs 14 residues. V lost 10 bases, J lost 4 bases, and 7 bases stayed unmatched. CDR3: CATQWTSGYNEQFF. In DNA, the CDR3 is TGTGCCACCCAGTGGACTAGCGGATACAATGAGCAGTTCTTC.

This clonotype was counted many times. The CDR3 region has the DNA TGTGCCAGCAGCTTAGTTACCCAGGGGGCGGAAGGCAAAAACATTCAGTACTTC. This codes for CASSLVTQGAEGKNIQYF. The chain has TRBV13 and TRBJ2-4; 8 nucleotides match TRBD1. Germline V lookup: CDR1 PRHDT, CDR2 FYEKMQ (reference sequence). The V segment lost 1 base and the J segment 3 bases; nucleotides outside the gene matches: 11. The CDR3 consists of 18 residues.

This clonotype was seen a single time. The conserved closing phenylalanine or tryptophan is absent in this CDR3, likely reflecting a read error. The chain uses TRBV5-8 and TRBJ2-4; maybe TRBD1 (5 bases). This CDR3 comprises 19 residues. Germline lookup yields CDR1 SGHTS and CDR2 YDEGEE. CDR3 nucleotides: TGTGCCAGAAGCTTGGATGAGACAGCCCCCCTGATGATCAAAAACATTCAGTACCTC. This translates into CARSLDETAPLMIKNIQYL.

This clonotype occurred a few times. The V call is TRBV7-9, the J call TRBJ2-1; 10 bases are a match to TRBD1. The germline V gene encodes CDR1 SEHNR and CDR2 FQNEAQ (reference sequence). CDR3 length: 14 residues. Germline trimming cut 5 bases from V and 8 bases from J; bases unmatched to any gene: 6. The CDR3 loop reads CASSPPGTGDEQFF. The CDR3 DNA reads as TGTGCCAGCAGCCCCCCGGGGACAGGGGATGAGCAGTTCTTC.

This chain links TRBV11-2 with TRBJ1-2; a possible D gene is TRBD1 (5 bases). The V gene lost 2 bases and the J gene lost 3 bases, with 13 bases spanning the gap. Germline lookup yields CDR1 SGHAT and CDR2 FQNNGV. The CDR3 has 15 amino acids. The CDR3, as DNA: TGTGCCAGCAGCTTATATCAGGGCTCTGACTATGGCTACACCTTC. This translates into CASSLYQGSDYGYTF.

The sample holds a few counts of this clonotype. The gene calls are TRBV7-9 and TRBJ1-6; no clear D gene. Germline V gene data show CDR1 as SEHNR and CDR2 as FQNEAQ (reference sequence). V was pared by 1 base and J by 5 bases, with 9 bases between. CDR3 length equals 15 residues. The CDR3 nucleotides read TGTGCCAGCAGCTTAGTCGCCAGAAATAATTCACCCCTCCACTTT. It encodes CASSLVARNNSPLHF.

V is TRBV6-2 or TRBV6-3 and J is TRBJ1-6, with D maybe TRBD1 (5 bases). The CDR3 extends over 16 amino acids. V was cut by 4 bases and J by 1 base, with 11 bases left in between. Germline V gene lookup returns CDR1 MNHEY and CDR2 SVGEGT. The CDR3 here is CASSWGHGSYNSPLHF. Here the CDR3 DNA reads TGTGCCAGCAGTTGGGGCCACGGATCCTATAATTCACCCCTCCACTTT.

This clonotype was recorded at least ten times. This chain uses TRBV4-1 with TRBJ2-1, with D uncertain. The germline CDR1 and CDR2 sequences are MGHRA and YSYEKL. This CDR3 has 15 amino acids. The germline V and J ends were trimmed by 0 bases and 3 bases, with 9 bases remaining between them. CDR3 coding DNA: TGCGCCAGCAGCCAAGATAGGTATCTCTACAATGAGCAGTTCTTC. Translated: CASSQDRYLYNEQFF.

There are a few counts of this clonotype. As DNA, the CDR3 is TGTGCCAGCAGCCAAGTCGGTTTAGCGGGGGGAAGTAGCACAGATACGCAGTATTTT. This gives the protein CASSQVGLAGGSSTDTQYF. The chain uses TRBV3-1 and TRBJ2-3; 10 bases are a match to TRBD2. V trimming: 1 base; J trimming: 0 bases; junction bases outside the gene matches: 10. The CDR3 is 19 residues long. Germline V CDR1 and CDR2: LGHDT, YNNKEL (reference sequence).

This clonotype was recorded many times. The chain joins TRBV4-1 to TRBJ2-3; D remains unclear. Between the trimmed V and J ends, which lost 1 base and 1 base, there was a span of 15 bases. Germline V gene sequence: CDR1 MGHRA, CDR2 YSYEKL. The CDR3 is 17 amino acids. CDR3: CASSQVGMGIGTDTQYF. The CDR3 coding sequence is TGCGCCAGCAGCCAAGTCGGTATGGGGATTGGCACAGATACGCAGTATTTT.

This clonotype was picked up many times. J is TRBJ2-3 and V is TRBV30; D possibly corresponds to TRBD2 (6 bases). With 7 bases removed from V and 1 base from J, the gap between germline ends came to 15 bases. Germline assignment: CDR1 GTSNPN and CDR2 SVGIG (reference sequence). This CDR3 spans 14 amino acids. CDR3 sequence (DNA): TGTGCCTTAGGGACTTTTCTAGGCACAGATACGCAGTATTTT. Protein: CALGTFLGTDTQYF.

This clonotype was seen a handful of times. The chain combines TRBV7-6 with TRBJ2-2; TRBD1 might be the D (5 bases). This CDR3 is built from 15 residues. Germline CDR1 reads SGHVS; CDR2 reads FNYEAQ. The V end was cut by 3 bases, the J end by 6 bases, with 14 bases between. The CDR3 coding sequence is TGTGCCAGCAGCTTTTTGCAGGGTAGCTCCGGGGAGCTGTTTTTT. It translates to CASSFLQGSSGELFF.

In its sample, this clonotype was seen a few times. V is TRBV15 and J is TRBJ2-1; D assignment may be TRBD1 or TRBD2 (6 bases each). Germline CDR1 and CDR2: LNHNV and YYDKDF (reference sequence). The CDR3 runs to 11 residues. Trimming took off 5 bases at V and 12 bases at J, with 11 bases between the two ends. CDR3 DNA sequence: TGTGCCACCAGCGGGGGGCCTTGGCAGTTCTTC. Translated, it gives CATSGGPWQFF.

To note about this clonotype: This may be a read error, as it is one base from a much larger clone. CDR3 DNA: TGTGTCAGGATGGAGGGTAGCAATCAGCCCCAGTATTTT. Protein product: CVRMEGSNQPQYF. This chain connects TRBV7-4 to TRBJ1-5; D is perhaps TRBD2 (6 bases). With the DNA end fitting TRBJ2-3 better, the J assignment may be wrong. This CDR3 comprises 13 residues. Per the germline V gene, CDR1 is SGHVT and CDR2 is SQSDAQ.

This chain links TRBV20-1 with TRBJ1-3; tentatively, D is TRBD1 (6 bases). CDR1 and CDR2 (germline): DFQATT, SNEGSKA (reference sequence). The CDR3 sequence is 15 residues long. V dropped 1 base and J dropped 4 bases, with 14 bases sitting between them. CDR3 region: CSARAGQSVGNTIYF. Written as DNA, the CDR3 is TGCAGTGCTAGAGCCGGACAGTCTGTGGGAAACACCATATATTTT.

About this clonotype itself: Relative to the germline gene, one junction end is altered; a read error may explain this. The V and J genes are TRBV5-3 and TRBJ2-5; 16 bases match TRBD2. TRBV5-3 is marked as an open reading frame, function uncertain. The CDR3 contains 18 residues. The CDR3 protein is CASSLLGTSGRAWETQYF. The CDR3 DNA reads as TGTGCCAGCAGCTTACTAGGGACTAGCGGGAGGGCCTGGGAGACCCAGTACTTC.

Ten or more counts support this clonotype. The chain links TRBV7-9 to TRBJ1-4; D is perhaps TRBD1 (5 bases). Germline V gene lookup returns CDR1 SEHNR and CDR2 FQNEAQ (reference sequence). Deletions cut 2 bases from V and 3 bases from J, with 10 bases between. CDR3 length: 15 amino acids. The CDR3 spells CASSLLGGANEKLFF. The CDR3, as DNA: TGTGCCAGCAGCTTACTGGGGGGTGCTAATGAAAAACTGTTTTTT.

The chain combines TRBV2 with TRBJ2-7, with no clear D. The CDR3 is 14 residues long. V dropped 1 base and J dropped 2 bases, with 9 bases sitting between them. Germline V gives CDR1 SNHLY, CDR2 FYNNEI. CDR3 loop: CASSEVGQPYEQYF. CDR3 DNA: TGTGCCAGCAGTGAAGTCGGGCAGCCCTACGAGCAGTACTTC.